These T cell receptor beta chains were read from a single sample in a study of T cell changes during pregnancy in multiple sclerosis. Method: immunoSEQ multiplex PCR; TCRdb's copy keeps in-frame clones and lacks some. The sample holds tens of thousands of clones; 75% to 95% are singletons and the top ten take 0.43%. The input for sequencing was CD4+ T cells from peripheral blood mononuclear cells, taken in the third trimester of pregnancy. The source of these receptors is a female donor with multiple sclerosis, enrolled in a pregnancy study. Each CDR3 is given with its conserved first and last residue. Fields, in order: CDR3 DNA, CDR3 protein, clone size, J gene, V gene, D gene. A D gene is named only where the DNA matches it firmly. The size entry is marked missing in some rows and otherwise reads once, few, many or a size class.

cdr3_nt: TGTGCCAGCCGGAAAACAGGGTCAGGAAACACTGAAGCTTTCTTT
cdr3_aa: CASRKTGSGNTEAFF
clone_size: .
j_call: TRBJ1-1
v_call: TRBV21-1
d_call: .

cdr3_nt: TGTGCCAGCAGTCGACAGGGGTTGGGAACCGGGGAGCTGTTTTTT
cdr3_aa: CASSRQGLGTGELFF
clone_size: .
j_call: TRBJ2-2
v_call: TRBV27
d_call: TRBD1

cdr3_nt: TGCGCCAGCAGCTTGAGTCGGGGGGACCCCTATGGCTACACCTTC
cdr3_aa: CASSLSRGDPYGYTF
clone_size: .
j_call: TRBJ1-2
v_call: TRBV5-1
d_call: .

cdr3_nt: TGTGCCAGTAGTAGTCTAGCGGGAGCCCCGGGGGAGCAGTTCTTC
cdr3_aa: CASSSLAGAPGEQFF
clone_size: .
j_call: TRBJ2-1
v_call: TRBV19
d_call: TRBD2

cdr3_nt: TGCGCCAGCAGTGCGGGCGGGGAGCTGTTTTTT
cdr3_aa: CASSAGGELFF
clone_size: .
j_call: TRBJ2-2
v_call: TRBV10-1
d_call: .

cdr3_nt: TGTGCCAGCGTCGGGGGACTAGGCTCTGGAAACACCATATATTTT
cdr3_aa: CASVGGLGSGNTIYF
clone_size: .
j_call: TRBJ1-3
v_call: TRBV7-9
d_call: .

cdr3_nt: TGTGCCAGCGCCACAGACTCTGGAAACACCATATATTTT
cdr3_aa: CASATDSGNTIYF
clone_size: .
j_call: TRBJ1-3
v_call: TRBV6-5
d_call: .

cdr3_nt: TGCGCCAGCAGCCTTTCGGGAAAAAGCGACTATGGCTACACCTTC
cdr3_aa: CASSLSGKSDYGYTF
clone_size: .
j_call: TRBJ1-2
v_call: TRBV5-1
d_call: .

cdr3_nt: TGTGCCAGCAGCATCGCGACTAGCGGGACTGGTGATACGCAGTATTTT
cdr3_aa: CASSIATSGTGDTQYF
clone_size: few
j_call: TRBJ2-3
v_call: TRBV7-8
d_call: TRBD2

cdr3_nt: TGTGCCAGCAGGGACAGGGGGCTAGGCACTGAAGCTTTCTTT
cdr3_aa: CASRDRGLGTEAFF
clone_size: .
j_call: TRBJ1-1
v_call: TRBV6-4
d_call: TRBD1

cdr3_nt: TGTGCCAGCAGTTACTCGACTCGTAAGCATGAAAAACTGTTTTTT
cdr3_aa: CASSYSTRKHEKLFF
clone_size: .
j_call: TRBJ1-4
v_call: TRBV6-5
d_call: .

cdr3_nt: TGCGCCAGCAGTCCAGGGGGCTATGTCACTGAAGCTTTCTTT
cdr3_aa: CASSPGGYVTEAFF
clone_size: .
j_call: TRBJ1-1
v_call: TRBV10-2
d_call: TRBD1

cdr3_nt: TGTGCCAGCAGCGTAGAACAGGGGCATCGGTACACTGAAGCTTTCTTT
cdr3_aa: CASSVEQGHRYTEAFF
clone_size: .
j_call: TRBJ1-1
v_call: TRBV9
d_call: TRBD1

cdr3_nt: TGCGCCAGCAGCCTCGGACAGGGTGGGTATGGCTACACCTTC
cdr3_aa: CASSLGQGGYGYTF
clone_size: .
j_call: TRBJ1-2
v_call: TRBV5-1
d_call: TRBD1

cdr3_nt: TGTGCCAGCAGCAGGGGGACAGGGTCTGGGGCCAACGTCCTGACTTTC
cdr3_aa: CASSRGTGSGANVLTF
clone_size: once
j_call: TRBJ2-6
v_call: TRBV13
d_call: TRBD1

cdr3_nt: TGTGCCAGCAGCTTTGAGGGTATGAGAGATGAGCAGTTCTTC
cdr3_aa: CASSFEGMRDEQFF
clone_size: .
j_call: TRBJ2-1
v_call: TRBV5-4
d_call: .

cdr3_nt: TGTGCCAGCAGCTTCTTACAAGCGGGACAGGGGTCTTCTGAAGCTTTCTTT
cdr3_aa: CASSFLQAGQGSSEAFF
clone_size: .
j_call: TRBJ1-1
v_call: TRBV7-6
d_call: TRBD1

cdr3_nt: TGTGCCAGCAGACGACTAGCGGGAAGACTGTTTTTT
cdr3_aa: CASRRLAGRLFF
clone_size: .
j_call: TRBJ2-2
v_call: TRBV6-5
d_call: TRBD2

cdr3_nt: TGCGCCAGCAGCTTGGCTCCGGGACTAGGTATATTTCCCTACGAGCAGTACTTC
cdr3_aa: CASSLAPGLGIFPYEQYF
clone_size: .
j_call: TRBJ2-7
v_call: TRBV5-1
d_call: TRBD2

cdr3_nt: TGTGCCAGCAGCTTGGGACTAGCAGGGATTCAGTACTTC
cdr3_aa: CASSLGLAGIQYF
clone_size: .
j_call: TRBJ2-4
v_call: TRBV11-2
d_call: TRBD2

cdr3_nt: TGTGCCAGCAGACGGACAGGGTTACGCTCTGGGGCCAACGTCCTGACTTTC
cdr3_aa: CASRRTGLRSGANVLTF
clone_size: .
j_call: TRBJ2-6
v_call: TRBV2
d_call: TRBD1

cdr3_nt: TGTGCCAGTAGTATAGGGGACATCGGGACTGAAGCTTTCTTT
cdr3_aa: CASSIGDIGTEAFF
clone_size: once
j_call: TRBJ1-1
v_call: TRBV19
d_call: .

cdr3_nt: TGTGCCAGCACCCGGACAGGATCCGAGCAGTACTTC
cdr3_aa: CASTRTGSEQYF
clone_size: .
j_call: TRBJ2-7
v_call: TRBV2
d_call: TRBD1

cdr3_nt: TGTGCCAGCAGCAACGACAGGGGCGACACTGAAGCTTTCTTT
cdr3_aa: CASSNDRGDTEAFF
clone_size: .
j_call: TRBJ1-1
v_call: TRBV27
d_call: TRBD1

cdr3_nt: TGTGCCACCAGCAGCCCGACAGGGAAGAGCCACGAGCAGTACTTC
cdr3_aa: CATSSPTGKSHEQYF
clone_size: .
j_call: TRBJ2-7
v_call: TRBV15
d_call: TRBD1

cdr3_nt: TGTGCCAGCAGCTTAAAGCAGGGAGGTGGCTACACCTTC
cdr3_aa: CASSLKQGGGYTF
clone_size: .
j_call: TRBJ1-2
v_call: TRBV11-2
d_call: .

cdr3_nt: TGTGCCAGCAGCTTAGACAGGGGGCGAAAGGGCATTCAGTACTTC
cdr3_aa: CASSLDRGRKGIQYF
clone_size: .
j_call: TRBJ2-4
v_call: TRBV7-8
d_call: TRBD1

cdr3_nt: TGTGCCAGCTCACCAAGCCCACCGCCCAACTATGGCTACACCTTC
cdr3_aa: CASSPSPPPNYGYTF
clone_size: .
j_call: TRBJ1-2
v_call: TRBV18
d_call: .

cdr3_nt: TGTGCCAGCAGCTTGCGGGATTTGGGTAACTATGGCTACACCTTC
cdr3_aa: CASSLRDLGNYGYTF
clone_size: .
j_call: TRBJ1-2
v_call: TRBV5-5
d_call: .

cdr3_nt: TGTGCCAGCTCACCCTCGGGACTAGCGGGAGTTGGTGAGCAGTTCTTC
cdr3_aa: CASSPSGLAGVGEQFF
clone_size: .
j_call: TRBJ2-1
v_call: TRBV18
d_call: TRBD2

cdr3_nt: TGTGCCAGCAGTAGGAGCTCCTATAATTCACCCCTCCACTTT
cdr3_aa: CASSRSSYNSPLHF
clone_size: .
j_call: TRBJ1-6
v_call: TRBV6-5
d_call: .

cdr3_nt: TGTGCCAGCAGTTACGTCCAGGGTGAGATAGCTTTCTTT
cdr3_aa: CASSYVQGEIAFF
clone_size: .
j_call: TRBJ1-1
v_call: TRBV6-6
d_call: .

cdr3_nt: TGTGCCAGCAGTGATCGGCGGGGGGGCTACGAGCAGTACTTC
cdr3_aa: CASSDRRGGYEQYF
clone_size: .
j_call: TRBJ2-7
v_call: TRBV2
d_call: TRBD2

cdr3_nt: TGTGCCAGCAGCTTGGCCTCAGGGCTCCAAGAGACCCAGTACTTC
cdr3_aa: CASSLASGLQETQYF
clone_size: .
j_call: TRBJ2-5
v_call: TRBV5-4
d_call: .

cdr3_nt: TGTGCCATCAATAGGGGAGCAGGGACTTCCTACGAGCAGTACTTC
cdr3_aa: CAINRGAGTSYEQYF
clone_size: .
j_call: TRBJ2-7
v_call: TRBV10-3
d_call: .

cdr3_nt: TGTGCCAGCAGTTGGGACACACGGGTCGCCGGGGAGCTGTTTTTT
cdr3_aa: CASSWDTRVAGELFF
clone_size: .
j_call: TRBJ2-2
v_call: TRBV27
d_call: .

cdr3_nt: TGTGCCAGCAGCGGGGGGGGGACTAGCGGGAGGGCCGGGACCGAGCAGTTCTTC
cdr3_aa: CASSGGGTSGRAGTEQFF
clone_size: .
j_call: TRBJ2-1
v_call: TRBV11-2
d_call: TRBD2

cdr3_nt: TGTGCCACCAGCAGAGATTCGGGACTAGCGAGAACACGAAACCACAATGAGCAGTTCTTC
cdr3_aa: CATSRDSGLARTRNHNEQFF
clone_size: .
j_call: TRBJ2-1
v_call: TRBV15
d_call: TRBD2

cdr3_nt: TGTGCCAGCAGTGAAGCAAGAGGACTAGCGGGCTATCGGTCTTCCTACGAGCAGTACTTC
cdr3_aa: CASSEARGLAGYRSSYEQYF
clone_size: medium-sized
j_call: TRBJ2-7
v_call: TRBV2
d_call: TRBD2

cdr3_nt: TGCGCCAGCAGCTTGGGAGGACAGGGAGGGCACGAGCAGTACTTC
cdr3_aa: CASSLGGQGGHEQYF
clone_size: .
j_call: TRBJ2-7
v_call: TRBV5-1
d_call: .

cdr3_nt: TGTGCCATCAGTGAGTCGGGCGCGGGAGATAAAGGGGCCAAAAACATTCAGTACTTC
cdr3_aa: CAISESGAGDKGAKNIQYF
clone_size: .
j_call: TRBJ2-4
v_call: TRBV10-3
d_call: TRBD2

cdr3_nt: TGTGCCAGCACCACGACAGGAAGGCGCAATCAGCCCCAGCATTTT
cdr3_aa: CASTTTGRRNQPQHF
clone_size: .
j_call: TRBJ1-5
v_call: TRBV6-6
d_call: .

cdr3_nt: TGTGCCAGCAGACCTGCCGGGACAGGTCCCTCTGGAAACACCATATATTTT
cdr3_aa: CASRPAGTGPSGNTIYF
clone_size: .
j_call: TRBJ1-3
v_call: TRBV28
d_call: TRBD1

cdr3_nt: TGCGCCAGCAGCCAACCTAGCGGGAGTAAGAGCTCCTACGAGCAGTACTTC
cdr3_aa: CASSQPSGSKSSYEQYF
clone_size: .
j_call: TRBJ2-7
v_call: TRBV4-1
d_call: TRBD2

cdr3_nt: TGTGCCAGCAGGGGTGGGGGCTACTATGGCTACACCTTC
cdr3_aa: CASRGGGYYGYTF
clone_size: .
j_call: TRBJ1-2
v_call: TRBV25-1
d_call: .

cdr3_nt: TGTGCCAGCAGCTTGGGACTAGCAGCCTACGAGCAGTACTTC
cdr3_aa: CASSLGLAAYEQYF
clone_size: .
j_call: TRBJ2-7
v_call: TRBV7-6
d_call: TRBD2

cdr3_nt: TGTGCCAGCAGTTTAGGGCAGGGGTTTGGCTACACCTTC
cdr3_aa: CASSLGQGFGYTF
clone_size: .
j_call: TRBJ1-2
v_call: TRBV28
d_call: .

cdr3_nt: TGTGCCAGCAGTCTACGGGGGGAGGGGGATACGCAGTATTTT
cdr3_aa: CASSLRGEGDTQYF
clone_size: once
j_call: TRBJ2-3
v_call: TRBV27
d_call: TRBD2

cdr3_nt: TGTGCCACGGGACAGCGAACAGGTTACGAGCAGTACTTC
cdr3_aa: CATGQRTGYEQYF
clone_size: .
j_call: TRBJ2-7
v_call: TRBV10-3
d_call: TRBD1

cdr3_nt: TGTGCCAGCAGCCAAATCCAGGTCTCTGGGGCCAACGTCCTGACTTTC
cdr3_aa: CASSQIQVSGANVLTF
clone_size: .
j_call: TRBJ2-6
v_call: TRBV4-2
d_call: .